This T cell receptor beta chain derives from a study of graft-versus-host responses after intestinal transplantation. The assay was immunoSEQ multiplex PCR, and TCRdb's table has in-frame clones only and misses some. The sample lists fewer than 25,000 clones, around 44% seen once, with 0.88% in the top ten. This clone was picked up a small number of times. Overall study results and limits: GvH clone levels peaked in circulation, and this peak was associated with early post-transplant HvG declines.

The sequence was obtained from a human patient who received an intestinal transplant. Sequencing used alloreactive CD4+ T cells from a mixed lymphocyte reaction culture, obtained before intestinal transplant. Subset given: CFSE-low proliferating T cells sorted from approximately six-day pre-transplant mixed lymphocyte reaction (GvH or HvG direction).

CDR3 protein: CASSPGTGSKNSPLHF. CDR3 bases: TGTGCCAGCAGCCCGGGGACAGGAAGCAAGAATTCACCCCTCCACTTT. The rearrangement links TRBV5-4 to TRBJ1-6; 8 bases match TRBD1. Germline values: CDR1 SGHNT, CDR2 YYREEE (reference sequence). The V gene end was trimmed by 4 bases and the J gene end by 7 bases; junction bases not matched to a gene: 10. The CDR3 has 16 residues.